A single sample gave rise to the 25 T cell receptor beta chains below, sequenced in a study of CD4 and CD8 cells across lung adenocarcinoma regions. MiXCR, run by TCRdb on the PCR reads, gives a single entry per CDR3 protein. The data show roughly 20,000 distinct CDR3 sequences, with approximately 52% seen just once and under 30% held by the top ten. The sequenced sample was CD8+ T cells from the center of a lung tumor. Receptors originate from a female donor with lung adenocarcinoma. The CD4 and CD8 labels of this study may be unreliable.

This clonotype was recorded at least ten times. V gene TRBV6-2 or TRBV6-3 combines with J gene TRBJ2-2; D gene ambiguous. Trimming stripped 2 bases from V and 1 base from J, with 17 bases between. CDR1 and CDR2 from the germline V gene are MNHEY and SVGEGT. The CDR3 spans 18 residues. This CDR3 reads CASSYPLAGVMNTGELFF. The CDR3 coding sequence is TGTGCCAGCAGTTACCCATTAGCAGGAGTGATGAACACCGGGGAGCTGTTTTTT.

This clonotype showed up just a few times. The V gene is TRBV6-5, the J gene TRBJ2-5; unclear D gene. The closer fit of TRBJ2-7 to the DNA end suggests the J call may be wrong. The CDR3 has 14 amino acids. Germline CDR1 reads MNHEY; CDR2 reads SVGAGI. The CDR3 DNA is TGTGCCAGCAGCTACGTACACGGGCCCTACGAGCAGTACTTC. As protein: CASSYVHGPYEQYF.

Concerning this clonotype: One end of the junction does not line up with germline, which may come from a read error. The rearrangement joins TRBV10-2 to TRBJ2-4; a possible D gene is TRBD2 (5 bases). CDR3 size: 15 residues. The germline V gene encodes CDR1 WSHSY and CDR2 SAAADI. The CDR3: CASSTTGWYTDIQYF. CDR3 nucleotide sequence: TGCGCCAGCAGCACGACGGGGTGGTACACAGACATTCAGTATTTC.

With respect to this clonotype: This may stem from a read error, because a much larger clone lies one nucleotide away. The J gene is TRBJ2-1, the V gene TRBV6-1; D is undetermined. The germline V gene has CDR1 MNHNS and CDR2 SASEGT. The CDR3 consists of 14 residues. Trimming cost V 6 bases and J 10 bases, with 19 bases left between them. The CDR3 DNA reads TGTGCCAGCAGCCTGCCGGGCAGATCCTACGAGCAGTTCTTC. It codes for CASSLPGRSYEQFF.

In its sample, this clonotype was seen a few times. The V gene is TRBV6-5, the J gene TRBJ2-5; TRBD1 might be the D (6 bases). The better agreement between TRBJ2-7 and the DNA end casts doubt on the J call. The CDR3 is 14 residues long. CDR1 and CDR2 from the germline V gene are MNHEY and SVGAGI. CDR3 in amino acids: CASSYYRAPYEQYF. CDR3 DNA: TGTGCCAGCAGTTACTACAGGGCCCCGTACGAGCAGTACTTC.

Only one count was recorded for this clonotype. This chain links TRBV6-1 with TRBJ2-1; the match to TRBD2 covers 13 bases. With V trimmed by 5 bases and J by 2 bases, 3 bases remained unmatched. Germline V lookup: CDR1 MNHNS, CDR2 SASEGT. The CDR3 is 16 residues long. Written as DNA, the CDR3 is TGTGCCAGCAGTAGGACTAGCGGGAGCGCCTACAATGAGCAGTTCTTC. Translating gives CASSRTSGSAYNEQFF.

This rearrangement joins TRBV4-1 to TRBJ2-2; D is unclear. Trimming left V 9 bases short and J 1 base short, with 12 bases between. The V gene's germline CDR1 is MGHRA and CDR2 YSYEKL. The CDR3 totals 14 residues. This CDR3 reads CASRERMNTGELFF. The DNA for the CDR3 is TGCGCCAGTAGAGAAAGAATGAACACCGGGGAGCTGTTTTTT.

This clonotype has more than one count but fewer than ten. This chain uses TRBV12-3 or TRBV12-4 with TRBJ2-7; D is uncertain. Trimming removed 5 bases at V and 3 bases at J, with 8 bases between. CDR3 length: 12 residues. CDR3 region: CASSVRFYEQYV. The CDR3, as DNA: TGTGCCAGCAGTGTCAGATTCTACGAGCAGTACGTC.

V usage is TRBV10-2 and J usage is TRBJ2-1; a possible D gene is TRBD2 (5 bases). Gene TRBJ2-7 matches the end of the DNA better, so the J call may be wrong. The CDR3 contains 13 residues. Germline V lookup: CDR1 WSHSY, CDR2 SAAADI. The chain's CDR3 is CASIGLETYEQYF. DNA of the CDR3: TGCGCCAGCATAGGACTGGAAACCTACGAGCAGTACTTC.

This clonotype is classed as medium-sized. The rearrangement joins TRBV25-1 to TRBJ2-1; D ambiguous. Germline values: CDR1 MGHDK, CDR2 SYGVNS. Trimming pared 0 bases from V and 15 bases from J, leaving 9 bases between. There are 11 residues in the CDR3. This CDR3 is CASSEYGVGFF. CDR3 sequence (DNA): TGTGCCAGCAGTGAATATGGGGTAGGGTTCTTC.

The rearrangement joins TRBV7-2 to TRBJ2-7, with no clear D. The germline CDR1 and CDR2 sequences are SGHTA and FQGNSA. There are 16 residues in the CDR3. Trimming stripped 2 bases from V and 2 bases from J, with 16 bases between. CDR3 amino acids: CASSLRGTGQAYEQYF. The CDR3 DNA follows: TGTGCCAGCAGCTTAAGAGGTACGGGCCAGGCCTACGAGCAGTACTTC.

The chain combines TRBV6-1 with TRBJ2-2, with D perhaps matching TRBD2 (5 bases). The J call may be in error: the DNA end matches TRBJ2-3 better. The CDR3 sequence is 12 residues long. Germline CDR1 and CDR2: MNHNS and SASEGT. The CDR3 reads CASRTGTGEQYF. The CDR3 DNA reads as TGTGCCAGCAGGACGGGCACCGGGGAGCAGTATTTT.

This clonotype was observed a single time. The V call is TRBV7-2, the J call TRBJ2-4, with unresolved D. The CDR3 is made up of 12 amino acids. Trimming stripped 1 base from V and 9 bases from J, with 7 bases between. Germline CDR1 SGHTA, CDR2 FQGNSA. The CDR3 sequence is CASSLGVGIQYF. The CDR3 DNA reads TGTGCCAGCAGCTTAGGGGTCGGCATTCAGTACTTC.

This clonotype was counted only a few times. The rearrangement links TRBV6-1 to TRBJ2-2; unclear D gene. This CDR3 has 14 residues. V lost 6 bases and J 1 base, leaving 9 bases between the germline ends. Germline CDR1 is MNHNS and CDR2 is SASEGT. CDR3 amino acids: CASSRKGNTGELFF. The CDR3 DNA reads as TGTGCCAGCAGCCGAAAGGGGAACACCGGGGAGCTGTTTTTT.

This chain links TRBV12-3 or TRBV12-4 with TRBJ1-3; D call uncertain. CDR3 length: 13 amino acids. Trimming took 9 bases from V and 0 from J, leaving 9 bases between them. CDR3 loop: CASQQNSGNTIYF. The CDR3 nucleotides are TGTGCCAGTCAGCAAAACTCTGGAAACACCATATATTTT.

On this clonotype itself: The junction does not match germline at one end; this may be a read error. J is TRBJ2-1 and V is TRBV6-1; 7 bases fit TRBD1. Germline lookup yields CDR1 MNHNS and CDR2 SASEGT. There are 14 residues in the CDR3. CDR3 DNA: TGTGCCAGCAGCCGACAGGGTTGGGCTAATACGCAGTTCTTT. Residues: CASSRQGWANTQFF.

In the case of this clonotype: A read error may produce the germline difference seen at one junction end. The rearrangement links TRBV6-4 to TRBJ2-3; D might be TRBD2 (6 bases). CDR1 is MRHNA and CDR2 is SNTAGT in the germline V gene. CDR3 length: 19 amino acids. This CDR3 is CASRDSSERGTTDPDTQYF. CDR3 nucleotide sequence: TGTGCCAGCAGGGACTCCTCGGAGCGCGGGACCACTGACCCAGATACCCAGTACTTT.

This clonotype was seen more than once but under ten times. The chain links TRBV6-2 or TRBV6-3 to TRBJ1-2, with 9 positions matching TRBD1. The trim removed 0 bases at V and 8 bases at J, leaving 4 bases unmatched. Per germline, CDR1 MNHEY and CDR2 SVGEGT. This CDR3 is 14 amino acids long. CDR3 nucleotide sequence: TGTGCCAGCAGTTACTCGACGGACAGGGGAGGCTACACCTTC. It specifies CASSYSTDRGGYTF.

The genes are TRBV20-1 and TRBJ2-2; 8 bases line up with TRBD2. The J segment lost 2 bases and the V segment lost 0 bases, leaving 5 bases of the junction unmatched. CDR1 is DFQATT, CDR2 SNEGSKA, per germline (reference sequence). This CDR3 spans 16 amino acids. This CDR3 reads CSARDQTSGNTGELFF. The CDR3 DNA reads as TGCAGTGCTAGAGATCAAACTAGCGGAAACACCGGGGAGCTGTTTTTT.

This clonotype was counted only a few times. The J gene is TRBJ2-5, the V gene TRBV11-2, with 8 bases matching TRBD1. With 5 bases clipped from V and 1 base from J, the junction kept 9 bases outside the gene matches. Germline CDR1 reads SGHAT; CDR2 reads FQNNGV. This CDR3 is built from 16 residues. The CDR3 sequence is CASSTRTGGFQETQYF. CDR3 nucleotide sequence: TGTGCCAGCAGCACCCGAACAGGGGGTTTCCAAGAGACCCAGTACTTC.

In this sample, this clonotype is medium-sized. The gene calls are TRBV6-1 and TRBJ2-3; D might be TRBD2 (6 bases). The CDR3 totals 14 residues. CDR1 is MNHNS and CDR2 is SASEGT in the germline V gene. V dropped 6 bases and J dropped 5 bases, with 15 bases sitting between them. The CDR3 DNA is TGTGCCAGCAGATCCGGACTGGGGGGAGATACGCAGTATTTT. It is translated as CASRSGLGGDTQYF.

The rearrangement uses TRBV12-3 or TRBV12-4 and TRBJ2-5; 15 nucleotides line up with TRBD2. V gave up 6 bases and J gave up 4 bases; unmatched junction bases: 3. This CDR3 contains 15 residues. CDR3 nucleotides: TGTGCCAGCAGAAGGACTAGCGGGAGGGGAGAGACCCAGTACTTC. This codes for CASRRTSGRGETQYF.

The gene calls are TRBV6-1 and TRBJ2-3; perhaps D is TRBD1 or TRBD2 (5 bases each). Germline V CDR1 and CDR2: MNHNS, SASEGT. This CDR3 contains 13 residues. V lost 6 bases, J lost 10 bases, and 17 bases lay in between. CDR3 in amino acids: CASSIQGTGAQYF. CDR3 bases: TGTGCCAGCAGCATACAAGGGACCGGGGCGCAGTATTTT.

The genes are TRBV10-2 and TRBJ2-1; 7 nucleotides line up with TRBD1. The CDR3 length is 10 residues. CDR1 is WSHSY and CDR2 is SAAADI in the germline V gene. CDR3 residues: CATGEDEQFF. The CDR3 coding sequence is TGCGCTACAGGGGAAGATGAGCAGTTCTTC.

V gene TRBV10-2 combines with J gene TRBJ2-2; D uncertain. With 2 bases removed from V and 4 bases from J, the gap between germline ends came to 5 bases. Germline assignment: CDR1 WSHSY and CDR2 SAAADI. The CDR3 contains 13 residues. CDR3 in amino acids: CASSELFTGELFF. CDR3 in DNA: TGCGCCAGCAGTGAGCTGTTCACCGGGGAGCTGTTTTTT.